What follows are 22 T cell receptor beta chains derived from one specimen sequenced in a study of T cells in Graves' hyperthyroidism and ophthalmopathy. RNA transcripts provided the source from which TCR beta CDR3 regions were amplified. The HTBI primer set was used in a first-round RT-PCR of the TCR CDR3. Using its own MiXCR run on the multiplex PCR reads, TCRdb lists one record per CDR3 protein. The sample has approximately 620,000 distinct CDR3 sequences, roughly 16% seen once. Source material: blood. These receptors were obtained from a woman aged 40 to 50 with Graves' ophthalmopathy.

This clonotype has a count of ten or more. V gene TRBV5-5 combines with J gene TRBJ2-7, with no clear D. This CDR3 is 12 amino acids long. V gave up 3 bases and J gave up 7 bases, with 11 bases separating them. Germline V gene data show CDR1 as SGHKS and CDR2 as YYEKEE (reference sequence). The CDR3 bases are TGTGCCAGCAGCTCTGGAGTCGGGGAGCAGTACTTC. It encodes CASSSGVGEQYF.

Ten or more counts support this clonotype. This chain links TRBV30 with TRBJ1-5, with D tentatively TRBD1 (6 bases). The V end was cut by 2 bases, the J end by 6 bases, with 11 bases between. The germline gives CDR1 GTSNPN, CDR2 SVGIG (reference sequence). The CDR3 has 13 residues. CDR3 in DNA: TGTGCCTGGAGTACAGGGATGGGTCAGCCCCAGCATTTT. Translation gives CAWSTGMGQPQHF. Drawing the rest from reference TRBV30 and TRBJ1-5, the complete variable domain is SQTIHQWPATLVQPVGSPLSLECTVEGTSNPNLYWYRQAAGRGLQLLFYSVGIGQISSEVPQNLSASRPQDRQFILSSKKLLLSDSGFYLCAWSTGMGQPQHFGDGTRLSIL.

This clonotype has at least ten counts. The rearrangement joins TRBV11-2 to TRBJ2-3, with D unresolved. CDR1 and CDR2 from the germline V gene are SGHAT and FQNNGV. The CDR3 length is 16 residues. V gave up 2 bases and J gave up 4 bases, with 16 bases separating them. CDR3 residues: CASSLNIDRPPDTQYF. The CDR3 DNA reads TGTGCCAGCAGCTTAAACATTGATAGGCCCCCAGATACGCAGTATTTT. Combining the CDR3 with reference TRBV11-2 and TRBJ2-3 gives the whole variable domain EAGVAQSPRYKIIEKRQSVAFWCNPISGHATLYWYQQILGQGPKLLIQFQNNGVVDDSQLPKDRFSAERLKGVDSTLKIQPAKLEDSAVYLCASSLNIDRPPDTQYFGPGTRLTVL.

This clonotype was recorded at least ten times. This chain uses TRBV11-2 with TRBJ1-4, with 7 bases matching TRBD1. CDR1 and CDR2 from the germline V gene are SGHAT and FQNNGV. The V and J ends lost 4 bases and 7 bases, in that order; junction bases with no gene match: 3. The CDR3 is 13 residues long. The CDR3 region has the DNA TGTGCCAGCAGCTCACAGGGGAGTGAAAAACTGTTTTTT. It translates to CASSSQGSEKLFF.

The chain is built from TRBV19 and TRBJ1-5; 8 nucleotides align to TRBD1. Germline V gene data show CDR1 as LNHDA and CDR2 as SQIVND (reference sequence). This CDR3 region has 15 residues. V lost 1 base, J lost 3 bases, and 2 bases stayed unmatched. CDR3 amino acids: CASSIAGGINQPQHF. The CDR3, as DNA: TGTGCCAGTAGTATAGCAGGGGGCATCAATCAGCCCCAGCATTTT. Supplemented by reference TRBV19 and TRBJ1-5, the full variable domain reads DGGITQSPKYLFRKEGQNVTLSCEQNLNHDAMYWYRQDPGQGLRLIYYSQIVNDFQKGDIAEGYSVSREKKESFPLTVTSAQKNPTAFYLCASSIAGGINQPQHFGDGTRLSIL.

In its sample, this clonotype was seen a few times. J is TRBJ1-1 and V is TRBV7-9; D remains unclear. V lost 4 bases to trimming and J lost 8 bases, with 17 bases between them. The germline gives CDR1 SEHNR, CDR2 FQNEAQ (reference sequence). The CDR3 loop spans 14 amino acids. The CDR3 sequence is CASSSRTENTEAFF. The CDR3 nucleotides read TGTGCCAGCAGCTCCAGGACGGAAAATACGGAAGCTTTCTTT.

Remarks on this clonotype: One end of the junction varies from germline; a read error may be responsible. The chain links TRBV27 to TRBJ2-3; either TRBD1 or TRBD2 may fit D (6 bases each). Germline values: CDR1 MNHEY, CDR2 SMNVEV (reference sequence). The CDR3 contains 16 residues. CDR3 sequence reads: CASRQEIWGDTDMQYF. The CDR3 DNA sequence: TGTGCCAGCAGGCAAGAAATCTGGGGGGACACAGATATGCAGTATTTT.

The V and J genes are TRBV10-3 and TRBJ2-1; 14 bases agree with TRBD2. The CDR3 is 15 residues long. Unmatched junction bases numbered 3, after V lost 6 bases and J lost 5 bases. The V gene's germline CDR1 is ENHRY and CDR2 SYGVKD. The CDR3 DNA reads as TGTGCCATCAGGGGACTAGCGGGAGACGACAATGAGCAGTTCTTC. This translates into CAIRGLAGDDNEQFF.

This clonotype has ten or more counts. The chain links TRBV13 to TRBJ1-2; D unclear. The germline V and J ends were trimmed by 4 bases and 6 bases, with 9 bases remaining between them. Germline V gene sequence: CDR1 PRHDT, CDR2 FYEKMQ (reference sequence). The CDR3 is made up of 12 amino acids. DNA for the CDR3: TGTGCCAGCAGCTCCACAGTGGATGGCTACACCTTC. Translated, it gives CASSSTVDGYTF.

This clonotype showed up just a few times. The CDR3 loop is CATSLETRTYNEQFF. In DNA form, the CDR3 reads TGTGCCACCAGTCTGGAGACTAGAACGTACAATGAGCAGTTCTTC. The chain employs TRBV24-1 and TRBJ2-1, with a possible D match to TRBD2 (6 bases). Germline CDR1 reads KGHDR; CDR2 reads SFDVKD. Trimming stripped 6 bases from V and 4 bases from J, with 15 bases between. This CDR3 has 15 amino acids.

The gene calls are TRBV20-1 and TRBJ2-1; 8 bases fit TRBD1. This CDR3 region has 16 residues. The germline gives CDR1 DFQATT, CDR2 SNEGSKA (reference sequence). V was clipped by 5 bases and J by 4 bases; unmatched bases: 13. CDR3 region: CSASPTQGAPYNEQFF. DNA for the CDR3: TGCAGTGCTTCTCCCACTCAGGGGGCTCCGTACAATGAGCAGTTCTTC.

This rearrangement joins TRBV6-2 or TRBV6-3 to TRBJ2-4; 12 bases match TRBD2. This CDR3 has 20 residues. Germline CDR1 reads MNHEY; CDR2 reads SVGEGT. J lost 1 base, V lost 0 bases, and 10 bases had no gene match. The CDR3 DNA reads TGTGCCAGCAGTTACTCGGGGGCAGGACTAGCGGGAAAGGCCAAAAACATTCAGTACTTC. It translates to CASSYSGAGLAGKAKNIQYF.

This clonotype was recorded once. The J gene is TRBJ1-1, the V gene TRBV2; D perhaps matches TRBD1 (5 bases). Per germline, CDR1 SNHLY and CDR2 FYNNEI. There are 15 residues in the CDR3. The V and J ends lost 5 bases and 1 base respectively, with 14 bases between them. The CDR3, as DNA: TGTGCCAGCAGTCCACTACGGCAGGGGAACACTGAAGCTTTCTTT. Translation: CASSPLRQGNTEAFF.

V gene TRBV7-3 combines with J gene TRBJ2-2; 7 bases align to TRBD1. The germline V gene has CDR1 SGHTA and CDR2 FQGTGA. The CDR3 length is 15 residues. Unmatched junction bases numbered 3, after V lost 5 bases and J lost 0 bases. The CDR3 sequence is CASSRDSPNTGELFF. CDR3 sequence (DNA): TGTGCCAGCAGCCGGGACAGCCCGAACACCGGGGAGCTGTTTTTT.

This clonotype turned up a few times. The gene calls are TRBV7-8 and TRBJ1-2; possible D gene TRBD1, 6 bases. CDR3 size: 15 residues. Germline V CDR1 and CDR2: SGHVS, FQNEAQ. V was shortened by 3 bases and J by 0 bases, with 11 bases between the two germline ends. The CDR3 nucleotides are TGTGCCAGCAGCTTGGTGAGGACAGCTAACTATGGCTACACCTTC. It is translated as CASSLVRTANYGYTF.

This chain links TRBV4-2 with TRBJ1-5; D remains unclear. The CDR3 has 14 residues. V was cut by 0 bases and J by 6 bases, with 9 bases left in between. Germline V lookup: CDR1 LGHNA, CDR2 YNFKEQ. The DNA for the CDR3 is TGTGCCAGCAGCCAAGATACCGGGGTTCAGCCCCAGCATTTT. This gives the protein CASSQDTGVQPQHF.

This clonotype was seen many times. CDR3 loop: CSAESHGQGVEQFF. CDR3 nucleotide sequence: TGCAGTGCCGAGAGCCACGGCCAAGGGGTGGAGCAGTTCTTC. The chain couples TRBV20-1 to TRBJ2-1; D is possibly TRBD1 (5 bases). The V end lost 6 bases, the J end lost 10 bases, and 22 bases lay between the germline ends. CDR1 DFQATT and CDR2 SNEGSKA come from the germline V gene (reference sequence). The CDR3 runs to 14 residues.

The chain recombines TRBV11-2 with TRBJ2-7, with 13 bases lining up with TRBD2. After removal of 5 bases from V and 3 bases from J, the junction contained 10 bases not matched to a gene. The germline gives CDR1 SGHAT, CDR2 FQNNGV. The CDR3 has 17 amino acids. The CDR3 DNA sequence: TGTGCCAGCAGCCTAGCCGGGACTAGCGGGACCCTCTACGAGCAGTACTTC. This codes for CASSLAGTSGTLYEQYF.

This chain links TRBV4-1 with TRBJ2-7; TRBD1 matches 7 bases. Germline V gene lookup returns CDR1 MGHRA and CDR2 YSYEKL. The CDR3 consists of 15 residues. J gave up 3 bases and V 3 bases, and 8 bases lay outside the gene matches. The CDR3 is CASSHLTGRGYEQYF. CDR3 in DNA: TGCGCCAGCAGCCACCTGACAGGGAGAGGCTACGAGCAGTACTTC.

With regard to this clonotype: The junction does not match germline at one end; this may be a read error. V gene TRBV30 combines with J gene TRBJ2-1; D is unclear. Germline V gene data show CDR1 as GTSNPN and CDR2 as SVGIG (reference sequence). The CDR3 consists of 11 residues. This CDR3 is CARSLYNEQFF. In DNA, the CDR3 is TGTGCCCGGAGCTTGTACAATGAGCAGTTCTTC. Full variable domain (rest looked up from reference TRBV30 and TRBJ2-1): SQTIHQWPATLVQPVGSPLSLECTVEGTSNPNLYWYRQAAGRGLQLLFYSVGIGQISSEVPQNLSASRPQDRQFILSSKKLLLSDSGFYLCARSLYNEQFFGPGTRLTVL.

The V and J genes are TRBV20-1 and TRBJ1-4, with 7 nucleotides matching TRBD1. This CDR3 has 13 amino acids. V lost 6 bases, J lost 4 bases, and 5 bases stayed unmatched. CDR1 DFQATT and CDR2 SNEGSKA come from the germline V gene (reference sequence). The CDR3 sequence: CSAAGGGNEKLFF. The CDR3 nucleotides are TGCAGTGCCGCAGGGGGGGGTAATGAAAAACTGTTTTTT.

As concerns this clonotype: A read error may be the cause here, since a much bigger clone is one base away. The CDR3 protein is CASSRTGAKNEQFF. CDR3 DNA sequence: TGTGCCAGCAGTCGGACAGGCGCTAAGAATGAGCAGTTCTTC. The rearrangement uses TRBV27 and TRBJ2-1; 7 bases agree with TRBD1. The J segment lost 7 bases and the V segment lost 5 bases, leaving 8 bases of the junction unmatched. The germline V gene has CDR1 MNHEY and CDR2 SMNVEV (reference sequence). This CDR3 has 14 amino acids.